This passage covers 5 T cell receptor beta chains from one sample sequenced in a study of CXCR3-negative and CXCR3-positive naive CD8 T cells. Whole-study results and caveats: More hydrophobic TRB CDR3s were found in CXCR3-positive naive cells than in CXCR3-negative naive cells.

UMI-labeled 5' RACE TRB cDNA libraries were prepared from the cells. TCRdb reprocessed the 5' RACE reads, with one entry per CDR3 protein and no DNA. This sample's table reports some 47,000 distinct CDR3 sequences. For these TCRs, the target antigens are not known. The specimen was naive CXCR3+ CD8+ T cells from blood. Subset here: CD45RO-CCR7+CD27+CD95- naive CD8+ T cells expressing CXCR3 (TNR3+). The receptors shown here come from a human donor in good health. Some clones in this sample may be carry-over from other donors' samples.

V usage is TRBV7-9 and J usage is TRBJ2-7; TCRdb's D gene call, TRBD1, goes unchecked for lack of DNA. CDR1 SEHNR and CDR2 FQNEAQ come from the germline V gene (reference sequence). The CDR3 totals 15 residues. The CDR3 loop reads CASSQLGTSSYEQYF.

The genes are TRBV4-1 and TRBJ1-1; TCRdb proposes TRBD1, but this gene call is untestable without DNA. This CDR3 has 15 amino acids. Per the germline V gene, CDR1 is MGHRA and CDR2 is YSYEKL. CDR3 sequence: CASSTRQGVDTEAFF.

The chain combines TRBV20-1 with TRBJ2-5; TCRdb names TRBD1, which stays unverified in the absence of DNA. Looked up from germline, CDR1 is DFQATT and CDR2 is SNEGSKA (reference sequence). The CDR3 contains 16 residues. The CDR3 here is CSALDGSGGLQETQYF.

This chain joins TRBV7-4 and TRBJ1-1; TCRdb's D gene call, TRBD1, goes unchecked for lack of DNA. The CDR3 spans 14 residues. The germline V gene encodes CDR1 SGHVT and CDR2 SQSDAQ. The CDR3 loop reads CASNLTDQNTEAFF.

This chain joins TRBV6-2 or TRBV6-3 and TRBJ2-1; the TCRdb D gene call, TRBD1, has no DNA to confirm it. In germline, CDR1 is MNHEY, CDR2 SVGEGT. The CDR3 is 14 residues long. CDR3: CASSYVPGGDEQFF.